This T cell receptor beta chain was captured in a study of OX40 agonist ivuxolimab in advanced cancers. Turning to the overall study: The costimulatory receptor OX40 (CD134) was targeted by ivuxolimab, a fully human IgG2 agonistic monoclonal antibody. Intravenous ivuxolimab was administered to patients every 2 weeks at six dose levels: 0.01, 0.1, 0.3, 1.5, 3 and 10 mg/kg. Of the 50 to 55 patients in dose escalation, around 19 had hepatocellular carcinoma, some 15 had melanoma, 9 had renal cell carcinoma and 9 had head and neck cancer. The dose-escalation cohort was roughly 83% male with a mean age of roughly 62 years, ranging from roughly 20 to 80. Patients were allowed to have had prior anti-PD-1, anti-PD-L1 or anti-CTLA-4 therapy, and less than 45% of the dose-escalation patients had previously received checkpoint inhibitors. Three dose-escalation patients achieved partial responses, one with hepatocellular carcinoma and two with cutaneous melanoma. The purpose of peripheral TCRbeta sequencing was to test whether ivuxolimab changed TCR sequence diversity and led to clonal T-cell expansion. The paper reports the monotherapy dose-escalation portion (N of about 54 patients) of the phase I ivuxolimab trial. What the study reported, not specific to this receptor: Clonal expansion of both CD4+ and CD8+ blood T cells was observed from baseline to week 6 at doses 0.1 to 3.0 mg/kg. Antigen specificity was not determined for the clonally expanded peripheral T cells. In partial responders in the 0.1-3.0 mg/kg groups, normalized peripheral clonal expansion was found to be among the lowest, especially among CD8+ T cells. Low levels of normalized T-cell clonal expansion were also shown by some nonresponding patients. After ivuxolimab, more expanded clones were found on average in CD8+ T cells than in CD4+ T cells.

The germline V gene sets CDR1 to MGHRA and CDR2 to YSYEKL. Deletion took 0 bases off V and 2 bases off J, with a span of 17 bases between the germline ends. There are 19 amino acids in the CDR3, from cysteine to phenylalanine inclusive. Just CDR3 DNA is preserved here, 57 bases in frame from base 1. For sequencing of the TCRbeta CDR3 region, genomic DNA was extracted from the sorted cells. The immunoSEQ Assay was used for sequencing of TCRbeta CDR3 regions. The immuneACCESS repertoire file appears here via TCRdb, limited to in-frame rearrangements. These files lack a portion of the clones; in checked studies, under half of the deficit traces to unresolved V genes, and the cause of the others is not known. The sample data list fewer than 50,000 clones, and 88% of these were observed just once. The biggest ten clones account for less than 20% of the sample. As regards this clone: No cognate antigen has been identified for it. Per-nucleotide qualities are absent, and no much larger clonotype sits a single base away.

Patients with a history of autoimmune disease or receiving systemic immunosuppression were excluded from the trial. In every dose cohort, peripheral blood was drawn for TCR sequencing at baseline, cycle 4 day 1, and cycle 7 day 1. Samples were obtained from an open-label, multicenter, first-in-human phase I dose-escalation trial of ivuxolimab. Adults with locally advanced or metastatic melanoma, renal cell carcinoma, hepatocellular carcinoma or head and neck squamous cell carcinoma were enrolled in the trial. Before TCR sequencing, CD4+ T cells and CD8+ T cells were sorted from peripheral blood as separate populations.

The rearrangement joined TRBV4-1 to TRBJ1-6; TRBD1 might be the D gene, on 6 matching bases. Sequenced material: CD4+ or CD8+ T cells sorted from blood, taken in a trial of the OX40 agonist ivuxolimab. The sequence derives from an adult with an advanced solid tumor such as melanoma, head and neck, liver or kidney cancer. Read as DNA, the sequence is TGCGCCAGCAGCCAAGATGCGTCAGGGGAGAGGACCTATAATTCACCCCTCCACTTT. It translates to CASSQDASGERTYNSPLHF.